This T cell receptor beta chain was sequenced in a study of CD8+ T cells in alopecia areata. For the study at large: Administration of oral tofacitinib to treated patients was at 5 to 10 mg twice daily. Treatment with tofacitinib (6 to 18 months) was followed by 6 months off drug.

Cell sorting was applied to PBMCs, and CD4+ and CD8+ T cells were collected. Isolated RNA was reverse transcribed into cDNA used as the sequencing template. Measured with immunoSEQ multiplex PCR; TCRdb has only the in-frame clones, and not every one. The sample holds about 98,000 clones; roughly 47% are singletons and the top ten take 0.75% to 0.8%. Worth noting for this clone: Its antigen is as yet unknown. The sample has other DNA sequences that encode this CDR3 too.

Broader study findings: Sequences from scalp samples also cover resident alphabeta T cells of normal skin.

This TCR was recovered from a human donor with alopecia areata. The sequencing sample was made of CD4+ T cells sorted from blood.

The CDR3 nucleotides are TGCAGCGTCGGGGGGCGGAGCACAGATACGCAGTATTTT. It encodes CSVGGRSTDTQYF. The chain carries TRBV29-1 and TRBJ2-3, with D perhaps matching TRBD2 (7 bases). V lost 6 bases and J lost 0, with 10 bases in between. From germline, CDR1 is SQVTM and CDR2 ANQGSEA. CDR3 length equals 13 residues.